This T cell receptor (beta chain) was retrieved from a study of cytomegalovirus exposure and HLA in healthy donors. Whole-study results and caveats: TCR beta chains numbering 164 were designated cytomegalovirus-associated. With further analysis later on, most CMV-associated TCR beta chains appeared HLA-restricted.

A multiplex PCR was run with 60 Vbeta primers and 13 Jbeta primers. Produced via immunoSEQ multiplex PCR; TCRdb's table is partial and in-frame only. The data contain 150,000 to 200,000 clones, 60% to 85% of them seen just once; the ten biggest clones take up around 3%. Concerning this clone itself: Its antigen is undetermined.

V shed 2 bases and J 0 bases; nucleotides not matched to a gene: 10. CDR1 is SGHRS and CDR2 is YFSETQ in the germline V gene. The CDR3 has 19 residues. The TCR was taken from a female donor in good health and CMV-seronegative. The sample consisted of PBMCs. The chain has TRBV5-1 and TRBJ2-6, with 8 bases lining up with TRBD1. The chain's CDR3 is CASSFFPGQAFSGANVLTF. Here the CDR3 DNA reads TGCGCCAGCAGCTTCTTCCCGGGACAGGCCTTCTCTGGGGCCAACGTCCTGACTTTC.